One sample yielded the 27 T cell receptor beta chains listed below, sequenced in a study of control samples from healthy donors and cancer patients. The repertoire was sequenced with immunoSEQ multiplex PCR; TCRdb's copy has only in-frame clones and lacks some. The sample comprises 79,000 or so clones, about 88% of which are singletons, and about 10% rests with the top ten. Sequencing input: PBMCs. Receptor source: a woman aged 50 to 65 with colorectal cancer.

Points on this clone: One end of the junction varies from germline; a read error may be responsible. The chain has TRBV27 and TRBJ2-1, with 8 bases aligning to TRBD1. This CDR3 comprises 15 residues. Per germline, CDR1 MNHEY and CDR2 SMNVEV (reference sequence). The CDR3 DNA sequence: TGTGCCAGCAGTTTCCGGGACAGGTCCTCCAATGAGCAGTTCTTC. It encodes CASSFRDRSSNEQFF.

CDR3 nucleotides: TGTGCCAGCAGCTTAGCGGGCGGACTCGGAACCGGGGAGCTGTTTTTT. Translating it yields CASSLAGGLGTGELFF. V is TRBV7-6 and J is TRBJ2-2; D is perhaps TRBD2 (5 bases). Between the trimmed V and J ends, which lost 0 bases and 5 bases, there was a span of 13 bases. Germline V gene data show CDR1 as SGHVS and CDR2 as FNYEAQ. This CDR3 has 16 amino acids.

This clone was counted a single time. The chain uses TRBV7-2 and TRBJ1-1, with TRBD1 matching over 8 bases. This CDR3 comprises 14 residues. Germline assignment: CDR1 SGHTA and CDR2 FQGNSA. The V and J ends lost 5 bases and 1 base, in that order; junction bases with no gene match: 3. CDR3 sequence: CASSRTGTNTEAFF. Here the CDR3 DNA reads TGTGCCAGCAGCCGGACAGGGACGAACACTGAAGCTTTCTTT.

The V and J genes are TRBV4-3 and TRBJ2-1; no firm D call. The V gene lost 0 bases and the J gene lost 5 bases, with 11 bases spanning the gap. The CDR3 runs 15 residues. The V gene's germline CDR1 is LGHNA and CDR2 YSLEER. The CDR3, as DNA: TGCGCCAGCAGCCAAGATGAAAGCGAACACAATGAGCAGTTCTTC. This encodes CASSQDESEHNEQFF.

The chain couples TRBV27 to TRBJ1-1; D is unclear. This CDR3 contains 11 residues. Trimming removed 2 bases at V and 5 bases at J, with 3 bases between. In germline, CDR1 is MNHEY, CDR2 SMNVEV (reference sequence). In DNA form, the CDR3 reads TGTGCCAGCAGTTTAGGGACTGAAGCTTTCTTT. The encoded protein is CASSLGTEAFF.

V usage is TRBV7-2 and J usage is TRBJ2-5; D unresolved. Trimming pared 4 bases from V and 4 bases from J, leaving 7 bases between. From germline, CDR1 is SGHTA and CDR2 FQGNSA. This CDR3 region has 12 residues. CDR3 coding DNA: TGTGCCAGCAGCTCCACCCTAGAGACCCAGTACTTC. Translated, it gives CASSSTLETQYF.

The chain couples TRBV6-5 to TRBJ2-2; D is ambiguous. The CDR3 covers 13 residues. Germline CDR1 and CDR2: MNHEY and SVGAGI. V lost 6 bases and J lost 4, with 9 bases in between. In DNA form, the CDR3 reads TGTGCCAGCAGACAGATGGGCACCGGGGAGCTGTTTTTT. It codes for CASRQMGTGELFF.

This clone was detected once. This chain connects TRBV29-1 to TRBJ2-3; possibly TRBD2 for D (7 bases). This CDR3 spans 13 amino acids. Germline CDR1 is SQVTM and CDR2 is ANQGSEA. V was trimmed by 3 bases and J by 5 bases, leaving 12 bases between them. CDR3 sequence (DNA): TGCAGCGTTGATGGGGGGGGCGTAGATACGCAGTATTTT. Its translation: CSVDGGGVDTQYF.

The chain is built from TRBV7-9 and TRBJ2-1; TRBD1 matches 12 bases. CDR1 SEHNR and CDR2 FQNEAQ come from the germline V gene (reference sequence). The CDR3 runs 16 residues. Trimming removed 5 bases from V and 4 bases from J; junction bases left unmatched: 6. In nucleotides, the CDR3 is TGTGCCAGCAGCCCAGGGACAGGGGGCAGATACAATGAGCAGTTCTTC. This translates into CASSPGTGGRYNEQFF. The whole variable domain, filled in from reference TRBV7-9 and TRBJ2-1, reads DTGVSQNPRHKITKRGQNVTFRCDPISEHNRLYWYRQTLGQGPEFLTYFQNEAQLEKSRLLSDRFSAERPKGSFSTLEIQRTEQGDSAMYLCASSPGTGGRYNEQFFGPGTRLTVL.

The genes are TRBV28 and TRBJ2-5, with TRBD2 matching over 12 bases. The CDR3 is 16 residues long. CDR1 is MDHEN and CDR2 is SYDVKM in the germline V gene. J was trimmed by 1 base and V by 4 bases; bases with no gene match: 4. The CDR3 bases are TGTGCCAGCAGTTACGGACTAGCGGGGCCCCAAGAGACCCAGTACTTC. As protein: CASSYGLAGPQETQYF.

The V and J genes are TRBV6-5 and TRBJ2-1; D possibly matches TRBD1 or TRBD2 (6 bases each). The CDR3 runs to 15 residues. V lost 4 bases, J lost 12 bases, and 22 bases lay in between. From germline, CDR1 is MNHEY and CDR2 SVGAGI. The CDR3 nucleotides are TGTGCCAGCAGTTCCCAAGGACAGTCCTCGGAGGGGCAGTTCTTC. Protein: CASSSQGQSSEGQFF.

The V gene is TRBV28, the J gene TRBJ1-5; D is ambiguous. The CDR3 contains 14 residues. Germline V gene sequence: CDR1 MDHEN, CDR2 SYDVKM. The V and J ends lost 6 bases and 5 bases respectively, with 14 bases between them. The CDR3 loop reads CASSPRSRYQPQHF. CDR3 nucleotide sequence: TGTGCCAGCAGCCCCCGAAGTAGGTATCAGCCCCAGCATTTT.

The chain couples TRBV6-5 to TRBJ1-6; D gene ambiguous. CDR1 and CDR2 (germline): MNHEY, SVGAGI. The CDR3 is made up of 13 amino acids. Trimming shortened V by 6 bases and J by 8 bases, and 11 bases separated the two germline ends. CDR3 loop: CASSRSKDSPLHF. The DNA of the CDR3 is TGTGCCAGCAGCCGGTCGAAGGATTCACCCCTCCACTTT.

The chain links TRBV14 to TRBJ2-1; D unresolved. V was shortened by 4 bases and J by 12 bases, with 16 bases between the two germline ends. CDR1 and CDR2 (germline): SGHDN, FVKESK. The CDR3 has 13 residues. The CDR3 DNA reads as TGTGCCAGCAGCCTCAGCGTCGTTGGGCTGCAGTTCTTC. Translating gives CASSLSVVGLQFF.

J is TRBJ1-2 and V is TRBV5-1; 8 bases match TRBD1. V was pared by 0 bases and J by 4 bases, with 11 bases of the junction left unmatched. This CDR3 comprises 17 residues. Looked up from germline, CDR1 is SGHRS and CDR2 is YFSETQ. The DNA of the CDR3 is TGCGCCAGCAGCTTGGGGGGCGGGACAGGAGGAGGCTATGGCTACACCTTC. This encodes CASSLGGGTGGGYGYTF.

This chain links TRBV5-1 with TRBJ2-7; D is unresolved. Trimming shortened V by 2 bases and J by 3 bases, and 12 bases separated the two germline ends. Germline-derived CDR1 and CDR2 are SGHRS and YFSETQ. The CDR3 spans 14 residues. CDR3 coding DNA: TGCGCCAGCAGCTTCGGTCCATGGGGCTACGAGCAGTACGTC. Its translation is CASSFGPWGYEQYV.

The chain employs TRBV6-5 and TRBJ2-3; 8 nucleotides agree with TRBD1. Trimming cost V 7 bases and J 2 bases; bases outside gene matches: 8. In germline, CDR1 is MNHEY, CDR2 SVGAGI. This CDR3 has 15 amino acids. The CDR3 sequence: CASNSRTGNTDTQYF. CDR3 in DNA: TGTGCCAGCAATAGTCGGACAGGGAACACAGATACGCAGTATTTT.

This clone has a single count. V and J are TRBV2 and TRBJ2-3; D may be TRBD1 (5 bases). V lost 5 bases to trimming and J lost 6 bases, with 12 bases between them. In germline, CDR1 is SNHLY, CDR2 FYNNEI. This CDR3 has 13 amino acids. CDR3 in amino acids: CASSKSGKDTQYF. Here the CDR3 DNA reads TGTGCCAGCAGTAAATCAGGGAAGGATACGCAGTATTTT. The full variable domain, in which reference TRBV2 and TRBJ2-3 provide the parts outside the CDR3, is EPEVTQTPSHQVTQMGQEVILRCVPISNHLYFYWYRQILGQKVEFLVSFYNNEISEKSEIFDDQFSVERPDGSNFTLKIRSTKLEDSAMYFCASSKSGKDTQYFGPGTRLTVL.

The V and J genes are TRBV6-5 and TRBJ1-6, with 8 bases matching TRBD1. The CDR3 extends over 15 amino acids. V dropped 5 bases and J dropped 8; count of bases not matched to a gene: 8. Germline loops: CDR1 MNHEY, CDR2 SVGAGI. As DNA, the CDR3 is TGTGCCAGCAGTAGTCGGACAGGGTTAGATTCACCCCTCCACTTT. Translation gives CASSSRTGLDSPLHF.

This clone was seen only once. The rearrangement links TRBV6-4 to TRBJ2-3, with 11 bases that match TRBD2. CDR3 size: 15 residues. The germline V gene encodes CDR1 MRHNA and CDR2 SNTAGT. The J segment lost 4 bases and the V segment lost 0 bases, leaving 0 bases of the junction unmatched. CDR3 nucleotides: TGTGCCAGCAGTGACTCTAGCGGGGGGGCAGATACGCAGTATTTT. Residues: CASSDSSGGADTQYF.

The chain couples TRBV19 to TRBJ2-5; TRBD2 agrees at 7 bases. After removal of 2 bases from V and 2 bases from J, the junction contained 5 bases not matched to a gene. Germline V CDR1 and CDR2: LNHDA, SQIVND (reference sequence). The CDR3 is 15 residues long. The CDR3 is CASSISGGRQETQYF. The CDR3 DNA follows: TGTGCCAGTAGTATATCGGGGGGTAGGCAAGAGACCCAGTACTTC.

J is TRBJ1-1 and V is TRBV5-1; 11 nucleotides align to TRBD1. Germline lookup yields CDR1 SGHRS and CDR2 YFSETQ. The CDR3 consists of 14 residues. J was trimmed by 4 bases and V by 3 bases; bases with no gene match: 2. The CDR3, as DNA: TGCGCCAGCAGCTCCGGGACAGGGGGCACTGAAGCTTTCTTT. Translation: CASSSGTGGTEAFF.

The V call is TRBV4-2, the J call TRBJ1-2; a weak D match, TRBD1 (6 bases). The CDR3 runs to 15 residues. V was pared by 0 bases and J by 0 bases, with 8 bases between. Germline V lookup: CDR1 LGHNA, CDR2 YNFKEQ. CDR3 protein: CASSQDTGTNYGYTF. Here the CDR3 DNA reads TGTGCCAGCAGCCAAGATACAGGGACTAACTATGGCTACACCTTC.

This sequence joins TRBV13 and TRBJ2-7; D might be TRBD1 (6 bases). Trimming left V 5 bases short and J 2 bases short, with 16 bases between. Germline values: CDR1 PRHDT, CDR2 FYEKMQ (reference sequence). This CDR3 spans 15 amino acids. The CDR3 loop reads CASSKSGAPAYEQYV. CDR3 nucleotide sequence: TGTGCCAGCAGCAAATCAGGGGCCCCTGCCTACGAGCAGTACGTC.

This clone was found once. A junction end diverges from the germline sequence, so it may reflect a read error. The chain couples TRBV7-2 to TRBJ2-1, with 13 bases that match TRBD2. Germline CDR1 is SGHTA and CDR2 is FQGNSA. The CDR3 has 17 residues. The CDR3 spells CASSLVSRTSGGDREIF. CDR3 DNA: TGTGCCAGCAGCTTAGTATCCCGAACTAGCGGGGGGGACCGTGAGATCTTC.

The chain employs TRBV7-2 and TRBJ2-2; 11 bases line up with TRBD1. The CDR3 has 17 amino acids. V shed 4 bases and J 4 bases; nucleotides not matched to a gene: 8. Germline CDR1 is SGHTA and CDR2 is FQGNSA. The DNA for the CDR3 is TGTGCCAGCAGCTCCATGGACAGGGGGCCCCTCACCGGGGAGCTGTTTTTT. Its protein is CASSSMDRGPLTGELFF. The variable domain in full, with the rest retrieved from reference TRBV7-2 and TRBJ2-2, is GAGVSQSPSNKVTEKGKDVELRCDPISGHTALYWYRQSLGQGLEFLIYFQGNSAPDKSGLPSDRFSAERTGGSVSTLTIQRTQQEDSAVYLCASSSMDRGPLTGELFFGEGSRLTVL.

The genes are TRBV6-5 and TRBJ1-6; perhaps TRBD1 as D (5 bases). The CDR3 covers 15 residues. V was cut by 2 bases and J by 7 bases, with 12 bases left in between. Germline loops: CDR1 MNHEY, CDR2 SVGAGI. The CDR3 region is CASSYTGRQNSPLHF. Here the CDR3 DNA reads TGTGCCAGCAGTTACACGGGACGGCAAAATTCACCCCTCCACTTT.